This entry lists 29 T cell receptor beta chains sequenced from one sample in a study of T cells in Graves' hyperthyroidism and ophthalmopathy. Amplification yielded TCR beta CDR3 regions, with RNA transcripts as the source. RT-PCR in the first round (using the HTBI primer set) targeted the TCR CDR3. Using its own MiXCR run on the multiplex PCR reads, TCRdb lists one record per CDR3 protein. Of some 580,000 distinct CDR3 sequences in the sample, roughly a sixth were seen once. The sample taken for sequencing was blood. These receptor sequences come from a woman between 40 and 55 years old with Graves' ophthalmopathy.

The sample holds one count of this clonotype. The gene calls are TRBV10-2 and TRBJ1-1, with D unresolved. Trimming shortened V by 2 bases and J by 1 base, and 5 bases separated the two germline ends. The CDR3 is 13 amino acids. The germline CDR1 and CDR2 sequences are WSHSY and SAAADI. CDR3 nucleotides: TGCGCCAGCAGTGAGCCGGCGAACACTGAAGCTTTCTTT. Its translation: CASSEPANTEAFF.

There are a few counts of this clonotype. This rearrangement joins TRBV19 to TRBJ2-1, with D tentatively TRBD2 (6 bases). CDR1 and CDR2 (germline): LNHDA, SQIVND (reference sequence). Between the trimmed V and J ends, which lost 9 bases and 1 base, there was a span of 10 bases. This CDR3 is 13 amino acids long. The CDR3 reads CASAGRSYNEQFF. The CDR3 coding sequence is TGTGCCAGCGCGGGGCGTTCCTACAATGAGCAGTTCTTC.

Remarks on this clonotype: A read error may explain this, as a much larger clone is one base away. The conserved phenylalanine or tryptophan normally closing the CDR3 is absent here, so this likely arose from a read error. The rearrangement uses TRBV2 and TRBJ2-5; no definite D call. V lost 6 bases, J lost 3 bases, and 17 bases lay in between. Germline CDR1 and CDR2: SNHLY and FYNNEI. The CDR3 sequence is 15 residues long. CDR3: CASRAVADLKETQYS. In nucleotides, the CDR3 is TGTGCCAGCAGAGCCGTAGCCGACCTTAAAGAGACCCAGTACTCC.

This clonotype has at least ten counts. The CDR3 spells CASSQQSNQPQHF. Here the CDR3 DNA reads TGTGCCAGCAGCCAACAGAGCAATCAGCCCCAGCATTTT. This rearrangement joins TRBV4-2 to TRBJ1-5; D is ambiguous. Germline CDR1 and CDR2: LGHNA and YNFKEQ. V shed 2 bases and J shed 1 base, with 3 bases lying between them. This CDR3 is 13 amino acids long.

The V gene is TRBV20-1, the J gene TRBJ2-7; 8 bases are shared with TRBD2. Unmatched junction bases numbered 6, after V lost 6 bases and J lost 2 bases. Germline V gene data show CDR1 as DFQATT and CDR2 as SNEGSKA (reference sequence). The CDR3 runs 13 residues. CDR3 nucleotides: TGCAGTGCAAACTCGGGGGGGGCCTACGAGCAGTACTTC. This translates into CSANSGGAYEQYF.

In its sample, this clonotype was seen many times. The chain links TRBV6-1 to TRBJ2-1; possibly TRBD1 or TRBD2 for D (5 bases each). The ends were cut back, 1 base at V and 9 bases at J, with 13 bases in the middle. The CDR3 has 14 amino acids. From germline, CDR1 is MNHNS and CDR2 SASEGT. CDR3 sequence reads: CASSEEQARGEQFF. The CDR3 DNA reads as TGTGCCAGCAGTGAAGAACAAGCGAGGGGTGAGCAGTTCTTC.

This clonotype was counted between two and nine times. The chain carries TRBV28 and TRBJ2-7, with 10 bases that match TRBD1. After removal of 8 bases from V and 6 bases from J, the junction contained 13 bases not matched to a gene. The CDR3 extends over 15 amino acids. CDR1 is MDHEN, CDR2 SYDVKM, per germline. CDR3 in DNA: TGTGCCAGCGGGGGGGCCGACAGGGGGCTTCCCGAGCAGTACTTC. Translated: CASGGADRGLPEQYF. The variable domain in full, with the rest retrieved from reference TRBV28 and TRBJ2-7, is DVKVTQSSRYLVKRTGEKVFLECVQDMDHENMFWYRQDPGLGLRLIYFSYDVKMKEKGDIPEGYSVSREKKERFSLILESASTNQTSMYLCASGGADRGLPEQYFGPGTRLTVT.

In the case of this clonotype: Being one base from a much bigger clone, this may be a read error. The chain uses TRBV20-1 and TRBJ2-4; the D gene could be TRBD1 or TRBD2 (5 bases each). Trimming shortened V by 1 base and J by 0 bases, and 13 bases separated the two germline ends. The CDR3 runs to 16 residues. Germline values: CDR1 DFQATT, CDR2 SNEGSKA (reference sequence). CDR3 coding DNA: TGCAGTGCTAGAGGAGGGCAGGGATTAGCCAAAAACATTCAGTACTTC. It specifies CSARGGQGLAKNIQYF.

This clonotype was counted at least ten times. This chain joins TRBV20-1 and TRBJ2-1, with 13 bases matching TRBD2. V gave up 4 bases and J gave up 6 bases; unmatched junction bases: 6. The germline V gene has CDR1 DFQATT and CDR2 SNEGSKA (reference sequence). The CDR3 is 15 residues long. Written as DNA, the CDR3 is TGCAGTGCTACCGGACTAGCGGGAGTCGGCAATGAGCAGTTCTTC. Translated, it gives CSATGLAGVGNEQFF.

The genes are TRBV18 and TRBJ2-7; D gene uncertain. CDR1 is KGHSH and CDR2 is LQKENI in the germline V gene. V gave up 3 bases and J gave up 6 bases, with 3 bases separating them. The CDR3 has 10 residues. The DNA of the CDR3 is TGTGCCAGCTCACCGCCCGAGCAGTACTTC. It encodes CASSPPEQYF. Full variable domain (remainder filled in from reference TRBV18 and TRBJ2-7): NAGVMQNPRHLVRRRGQEARLRCSPMKGHSHVYWYRQLPEEGLKFMVYLQKENIIDESGMPKERFSAEFPKEGPSILRIQQVVRGDSAAYFCASSPPEQYFGPGTRLTVT.

The V gene is TRBV5-1, the J gene TRBJ2-7; D perhaps matches TRBD2 (5 bases). Trimming pared 4 bases from V and 6 bases from J, leaving 17 bases between. Germline loops: CDR1 SGHRS, CDR2 YFSETQ. This CDR3 has 14 amino acids. CDR3 in DNA: TGCGCCAGCAGCACCGGACTGGTCCAGGCCGAGCAGTACTTC. Encoded protein: CASSTGLVQAEQYF.

In this sample, this clonotype turned up a few times. V and J are TRBV12-3 or TRBV12-4 and TRBJ2-3; 10 bases are a match to TRBD1. This CDR3 has 16 amino acids. V gave up 6 bases and J gave up 2 bases; unmatched junction bases: 8. The CDR3 sequence: CASSPSGQGNTDTQYF. Here the CDR3 DNA reads TGTGCCAGCAGCCCTTCGGGACAGGGGAACACAGATACGCAGTATTTT.

The V gene is TRBV9, the J gene TRBJ2-1; D possibly matches TRBD1 or TRBD2 (5 bases each). This CDR3 has 16 amino acids. V lost 1 base, J lost 7 bases, and 18 bases lay in between. Germline V gene lookup returns CDR1 SGDLS and CDR2 YYNGEE. The CDR3 here is CASSVLQRGAWNEQFF. CDR3 sequence (DNA): TGTGCCAGCAGCGTACTCCAGAGAGGGGCTTGGAATGAGCAGTTCTTC.

This clonotype has only a few counts. The chain employs TRBV9 and TRBJ2-5; TRBD2 matches at 10 bases. Germline V gene sequence: CDR1 SGDLS, CDR2 YYNGEE. CDR3 length equals 16 residues. Trimming at V came to 0 bases and at J to 5 bases, leaving 7 bases not matched to a gene. DNA for the CDR3: TGTGCCAGCAGCGTAGGATCTAGCGGGAGTTGGGAGACCCAGTACTTC. Encoded protein: CASSVGSSGSWETQYF.

This clonotype has at least ten counts. This chain connects TRBV27 to TRBJ1-1, with D unresolved. The CDR3 contains 13 residues. In germline, CDR1 is MNHEY, CDR2 SMNVEV (reference sequence). Trimming took 6 bases from V and 4 from J, leaving 12 bases between them. This CDR3 is CASSPQRATEAFF. The CDR3 DNA is TGTGCCAGCAGCCCACAAAGGGCCACTGAAGCTTTCTTT.

In this sample, this clonotype turned up many times. V is TRBV9 and J is TRBJ2-7; D unresolved. This CDR3 comprises 13 residues. The germline V and J ends were trimmed by 2 bases and 3 bases, with 9 bases remaining between them. The V gene's germline CDR1 is SGDLS and CDR2 YYNGEE. The CDR3 DNA follows: TGTGCCAGCAGCGTGGGCCCTAACTACGAGCAGTACTTC. Translation: CASSVGPNYEQYF.

The V gene is TRBV5-1, the J gene TRBJ1-1; 8 nucleotides match TRBD1. After removal of 0 bases from V and 6 bases from J, the junction contained 7 bases not matched to a gene. Per germline, CDR1 SGHRS and CDR2 YFSETQ. CDR3 length: 15 amino acids. The CDR3 protein is CASSLVAGGPPEAFF. The CDR3 DNA is TGCGCCAGCAGCTTGGTGGCAGGGGGCCCTCCTGAAGCTTTCTTT.

The table lists this clonotype with many counts. The chain combines TRBV5-1 with TRBJ2-7, with 9 bases that match TRBD2. CDR1 is SGHRS, CDR2 YFSETQ, per germline. V was pared by 1 base and J by 6 bases, with 11 bases of the junction left unmatched. The CDR3 runs 16 residues. In DNA, the CDR3 is TGCGCCAGCAGCTTGTGGGTTAGCGGGGGTCTCGGCGAGCAGTACTTC. It is translated as CASSLWVSGGLGEQYF. The variable domain in full, completed from reference TRBV5-1 and TRBJ2-7, reads KAGVTQTPRYLIKTRGQQVTLSCSPISGHRSVSWYQQTPGQGLQFLFEYFSETQRNKGNFPGRFSGRQFSNSRSEMNVSTLELGDSALYLCASSLWVSGGLGEQYFGPGTRLTVT.

This clonotype was detected many times. The V gene is TRBV9, the J gene TRBJ2-7, with unresolved D. The V gene lost 0 bases and the J gene lost 5 bases, with 18 bases spanning the gap. From germline, CDR1 is SGDLS and CDR2 YYNGEE. CDR3 size: 16 residues. In DNA, the CDR3 is TGTGCCAGCAGCGTAGGTCAGGAACCTCGCCTACACGAGCAGTACTTC. Residues: CASSVGQEPRLHEQYF.

The table lists this clonotype with many counts. V gene TRBV27 combines with J gene TRBJ2-3; TRBD2 might be the D (7 bases). The V and J ends lost 2 bases and 4 bases respectively, with 19 bases between them. The CDR3 spans 17 residues. Germline V gene data show CDR1 as MNHEY and CDR2 as SMNVEV (reference sequence). The CDR3 spells CASSLRPGGFLADTQYF. As DNA, the CDR3 is TGTGCCAGCAGTTTACGTCCGGGGGGCTTTTTGGCAGATACGCAGTATTTT.

This clonotype was seen many times. This sequence joins TRBV3-1 and TRBJ1-1; D unclear. Germline V CDR1 and CDR2: LGHDT, YNNKEL (reference sequence). Trimming removed 1 base from V and 1 base from J, with 7 bases in between. CDR3 length: 14 residues. The CDR3 nucleotides are TGTGCCAGCAGCCAAGGCGACAAGAACACTGAAGCTTTCTTT. Translating gives CASSQGDKNTEAFF.

The chain carries TRBV6-2 or TRBV6-3 and TRBJ2-3; a possible D gene is TRBD1 (5 bases). Trimming took off 2 bases at V and 4 bases at J, with 13 bases between the two ends. The CDR3 is 15 residues long. The germline V gene encodes CDR1 MNHEY and CDR2 SVGEGT. The CDR3 nucleotides are TGTGCCAGCAGTTACAACCAGGGTGATTCAGATACGCAGTATTTT. Protein product: CASSYNQGDSDTQYF.

This clonotype was observed a handful of times. The chain uses TRBV29-1 and TRBJ1-1, with a possible D match to TRBD1 (6 bases). Germline V CDR1 and CDR2: SQVTM, ANQGSEA. Trimming pared 4 bases from V and 3 bases from J, leaving 9 bases between. This CDR3 has 12 amino acids. Here the CDR3 reads CSVATGYTEAFF. CDR3 bases: TGCAGCGTTGCCACAGGGTACACTGAAGCTTTCTTT.

Only a few counts were recorded for this clonotype. The chain links TRBV5-1 to TRBJ1-1, with D perhaps matching TRBD1 (6 bases). The CDR3 is 14 residues long. V lost 4 bases and J 5 bases, leaving 15 bases between the germline ends. CDR1 and CDR2 (germline): SGHRS, YFSETQ. For the CDR3, the DNA is TGCGCCAGCAGCAACCTCAGGGGAGGGACTGAAGCTTTCTTT. Translating it yields CASSNLRGGTEAFF.

The chain joins TRBV11-2 to TRBJ2-7, with a tentative D call TRBD2 (6 bases). From germline, CDR1 is SGHAT and CDR2 FQNNGV. The CDR3 runs 15 residues. Deletions cut 2 bases from V and 0 bases from J, with 11 bases between. The CDR3 DNA is TGTGCCAGCAGCTTACCTGACGGGAGCTCCTACGAGCAGTACTTC. It specifies CASSLPDGSSYEQYF.

This clonotype came up many times. CDR3 sequence (DNA): TGTGCCAGCAGTCGGACGGACAAGAATGAAAAACTGTTTTTT. It encodes CASSRTDKNEKLFF. The chain employs TRBV2 and TRBJ1-4; D is possibly TRBD1 (5 bases). Germline assignment: CDR1 SNHLY and CDR2 FYNNEI. The CDR3 runs 14 residues. V was trimmed by 5 bases and J by 5 bases, leaving 12 bases between them.

This clonotype showed up just a few times. J is TRBJ2-2 and V is TRBV27; TRBD1 might be the D (6 bases). The CDR3 extends over 14 amino acids. The germline CDR1 and CDR2 sequences are MNHEY and SMNVEV (reference sequence). Between the trimmed V and J ends, which lost 10 bases and 1 base, there was a span of 13 bases. CDR3: CATALDRNTGELFF. For the CDR3, the DNA is TGTGCCACCGCTTTGGACAGGAACACCGGGGAGCTGTTTTTT.

The V call is TRBV7-2, the J call TRBJ2-1; TRBD2 matches 9 bases. V lost 3 bases and J lost 5; bases outside the gene matches: 5. CDR1 and CDR2 (germline): SGHTA, FQGNSA. There are 15 residues in the CDR3. DNA of the CDR3: TGTGCCAGCAGCTTGGTAGCGGGGGCTAACAATGAGCAGTTCTTC. It translates to CASSLVAGANNEQFF.

This clonotype was detected ten times or more. The V call is TRBV28, the J call TRBJ1-4, with 7 bases matching TRBD1. CDR1 and CDR2 from the germline V gene are MDHEN and SYDVKM. Unmatched junction bases numbered 0, after V lost 4 bases and J lost 1 base. The CDR3 extends over 14 amino acids. CDR3 sequence: CASSYRGTNEKLFF. The CDR3 DNA reads as TGTGCCAGCAGTTACAGGGGAACTAATGAAAAACTGTTTTTT.